This TCR beta chain came from a study of OX40 agonist ivuxolimab in advanced cancers. Study as a whole: Ivuxolimab, which is an agonistic anti-OX40 (CD134) antibody, was administered to the patients. Three patients, one with hepatocellular carcinoma and two with cutaneous melanoma, responded partially. Whole-study results and caveats: Which antigen the expanded peripheral T cells recognized is unknown.

In the case of this clone: Its matching antigen is unknown.

The CDR3 length is 15 residues. V lost 0 bases and J lost 3; bases outside the gene matches: 3. Germline assignment: CDR1 MDHEN and CDR2 SYDVKM. Measured with immunoSEQ multiplex PCR; TCRdb has only the in-frame clones, and not every one. The sample contains over 20,000 clones, more than 75% of which appear only once. The clonotype was recovered from an adult with an advanced solid tumor such as melanoma, head and neck, liver or kidney cancer. This sequence joins TRBV28 and TRBJ1-2; 8 bases map to TRBD1. The source material was CD4+ or CD8+ T cells sorted from blood, sampled in a trial of the OX40 agonist ivuxolimab. The CDR3 region has the DNA TGTGCCAGCAGTTTATGGGTACAGGGGGACTATGGCTACACCTTC. Translated, it gives CASSLWVQGDYGYTF.